Described below is a single T cell receptor beta chain sequence and its context. This clone appeared a single time. No antigen is known for it. No clone much larger than this one lies a single base away; base qualities are absent. The CDR3 regions of human TCRbeta chains were analyzed by immunosequencing. Processing in the source paper ran as follows. Repertoire TCRs were matched against a reference library of SARS-CoV-2-specific TCRs generated with the MIRA antigen-specificity platform. Breadth meant the fraction of unique TCRs that were SARS-CoV-2-associated, whereas depth meant the fraction of total T cells that were SARS-CoV-2-associated. Using the MIRA data, each spike-specific TCR was assigned both to the spike region to which the TCR was reactive and to a CD4 or CD8 class. Log10-transformed breadth and depth values were compared by one-way ANOVA with Sidak's multiple comparisons tests. Not all clones reach the TCRdb copy of this immuneACCESS table, which keeps in-frame sequences only. Checked studies attribute under half of the gap to unresolved V genes and leave the rest unexplained. The V and J calls and clone size are taken from that table; D and trimming were inferred from the DNA. Counted in this sample were approximately 120,000 clones; roughly nine tenths of them appeared once. More than 4% of the sample rests with the top ten.

Trimming removed 5 bases from V and 2 bases from J, leaving 10 bases between the germline ends. The CDR3 starts with the cysteine, ends with the phenylalanine, and has 13 residues. Just the 39-base CDR3 DNA is kept, in frame starting at base 1. CDR1 and CDR2 (SEHNR, FQNEAQ) derive from the germline V gene (reference sequence). This entry is derived from a study of T cell responses to AZD1222 COVID-19 vaccine (dated by TCRdb to 2020 to 2023). Regarding the study in general: AZD1222 recipients whose second dose came at about 4 weeks and those whose second dose came at about 12 weeks were combined into one group, since spike-specific TCR depth and breadth did not differ between the two schedules. TCR sequencing was performed for roughly 240 trial participants, of whom about 200 were given two doses of AZD1222 and around 25 were given two doses of MenACWY control vaccine. Trial participants were enrolled by age into subgroups of 18-55, 56-69 and 70-plus years, and roughly 150, 30 and 60 TCR-sequenced participants, respectively, were included in these subgroups.

This specimen's time point label, interpreted: baseline before first vaccination. Samples from vaccinated people were obtained from the UK trials COV001 and COV002, which included a single-blind randomized controlled phase 2/3 trial of AZD1222 (ChAdOx1 nCoV-19) in healthy adults. For TCRbeta chain sequencing, PBMC samples from trial participants were taken at day 0 and at day 28 after the second dose. The paper as a whole reports these results and caveats: The vaccine-associated CD4 TCRs covered the entire spike protein, and the dominant responses fell in regions 160-218 and 743-854. A significant rise in spike-specific TCR breadth and depth was observed after two AZD1222 doses relative to day 0 and relative to MenACWY recipients. Conclusions about previously exposed vaccinees are limited because only five to seven AZD1222 recipients were SARS-CoV-2 seropositive at baseline. Because no samples from the day 14 peak response were available, repertoires could be characterized only after the peak T cell response. Participants were mostly white British and included more females than males, and it was suggested by the authors that clonal diversity may have been underestimated. Reportedly, almost half of the unique spike-specific TCRs recognized epitopes lying outside the regions that are mutated in the B.1.351 and B.1.1.7 variants. In the small 56-69-year group, the increase in depth fell short of significance, most likely because of low power.

The clonotype comes from an adult in good health. The material sequenced was peripheral blood, taken on day 0 of AZD1222 vaccination. The sequence is built from TRBV7-9 and TRBJ2-7, and perhaps TRBD2 as D gene, on 5 matching bases. The CDR3 is CASSPGRAYEQYF. The DNA is as follows: TGTGCCAGCAGCCCGGGGAGAGCCTACGAGCAGTACTTC.